What follows describes a single TCR beta chain. The method was immunoSEQ multiplex PCR; TCRdb's version includes in-frame clones alone and lacks a portion of them. The sample consists of under 150,000 clones, under 95% of them appearing once. Trimming removed 7 bases from V and 13 bases from J; junction bases left unmatched: 15. There are 14 residues in the CDR3. Germline CDR1 and CDR2: SQVTM and ANQGSEA. The data stem from a study of brain T cells in children with intractable seizures. This specimen was peripheral blood, taken at surgery. This TCR derives from a boy in the first two years of life with hemimegalencephaly and intractable seizures. The chain employs TRBV29-1 and TRBJ2-1, with TRBD2 matching over 11 bases. In DNA, the CDR3 is TGCAGCGCCCGGGGACTAGCGGCATCCTTGGAACAGTTCTTC. Its translation is CSARGLAASLEQFF.